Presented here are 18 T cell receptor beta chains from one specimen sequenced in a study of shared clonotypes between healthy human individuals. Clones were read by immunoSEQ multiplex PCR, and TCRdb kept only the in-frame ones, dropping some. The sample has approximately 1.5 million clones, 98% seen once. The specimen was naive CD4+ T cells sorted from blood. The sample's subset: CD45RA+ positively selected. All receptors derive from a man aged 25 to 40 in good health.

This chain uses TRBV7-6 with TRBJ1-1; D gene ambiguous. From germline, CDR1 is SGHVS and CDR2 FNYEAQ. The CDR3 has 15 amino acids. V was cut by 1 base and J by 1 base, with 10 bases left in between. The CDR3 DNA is TGTGCCAGCAGCTTAGTAACAGACCGGAACACTGAAGCTTTCTTT. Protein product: CASSLVTDRNTEAFF.

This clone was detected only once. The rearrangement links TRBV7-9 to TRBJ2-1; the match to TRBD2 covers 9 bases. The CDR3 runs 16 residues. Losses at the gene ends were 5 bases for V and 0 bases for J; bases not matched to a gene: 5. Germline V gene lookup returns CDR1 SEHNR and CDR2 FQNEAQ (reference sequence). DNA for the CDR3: TGTGCCAGCAGCCTAATAGCGGGGGCCTCCTACAATGAGCAGTTCTTC. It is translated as CASSLIAGASYNEQFF.

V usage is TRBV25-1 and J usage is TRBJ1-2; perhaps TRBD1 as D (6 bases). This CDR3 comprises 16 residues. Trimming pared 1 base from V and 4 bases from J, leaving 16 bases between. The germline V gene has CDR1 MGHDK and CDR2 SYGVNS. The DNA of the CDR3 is TGTGCCAGCAGTGAATTTGGGGGCAGCAAGCTCTATGGCTACACCTTC. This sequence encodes CASSEFGGSKLYGYTF.

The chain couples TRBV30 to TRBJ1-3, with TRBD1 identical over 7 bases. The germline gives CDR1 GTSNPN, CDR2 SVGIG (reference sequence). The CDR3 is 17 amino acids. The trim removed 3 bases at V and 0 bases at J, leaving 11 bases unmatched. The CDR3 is CAWRGPGQLHSGNTIYF. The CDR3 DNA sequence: TGTGCCTGGAGGGGTCCGGGACAGTTGCACTCTGGAAACACCATATATTTT.

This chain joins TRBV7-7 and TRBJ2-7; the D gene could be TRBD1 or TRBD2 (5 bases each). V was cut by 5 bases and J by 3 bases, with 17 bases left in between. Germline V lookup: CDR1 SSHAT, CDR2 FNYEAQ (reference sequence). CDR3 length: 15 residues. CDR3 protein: CASSPQAGAYYEQYF. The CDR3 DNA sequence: TGTGCCAGCAGCCCCCAGGCCGGGGCCTACTACGAGCAGTACTTC.

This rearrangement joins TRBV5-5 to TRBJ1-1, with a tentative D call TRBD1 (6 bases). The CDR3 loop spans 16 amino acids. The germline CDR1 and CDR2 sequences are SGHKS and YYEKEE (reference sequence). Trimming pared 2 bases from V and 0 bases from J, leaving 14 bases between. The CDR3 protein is CASSLGTRGLNTEAFF. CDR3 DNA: TGTGCCAGCAGCTTAGGGACAAGGGGGTTGAACACTGAAGCTTTCTTT. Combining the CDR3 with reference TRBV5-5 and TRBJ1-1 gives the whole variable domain DAGVTQSPTHLIKTRGQQVTLRCSPISGHKSVSWYQQVLGQGPQFIFQYYEKEERGRGNFPDRFSARQFPNYSSELNVNALLLGDSALYLCASSLGTRGLNTEAFFGQGTRLTVV.

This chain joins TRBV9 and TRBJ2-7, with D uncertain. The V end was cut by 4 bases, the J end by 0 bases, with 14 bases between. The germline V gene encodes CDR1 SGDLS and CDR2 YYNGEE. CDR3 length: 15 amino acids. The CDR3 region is CASSPRHADSYEQYF. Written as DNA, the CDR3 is TGTGCCAGCAGCCCCCGACATGCCGACTCCTACGAGCAGTACTTC.

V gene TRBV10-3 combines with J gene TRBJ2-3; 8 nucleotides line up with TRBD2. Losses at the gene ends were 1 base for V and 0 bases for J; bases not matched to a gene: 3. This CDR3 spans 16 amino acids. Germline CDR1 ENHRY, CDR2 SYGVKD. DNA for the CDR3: TGTGCCATCAGTGAGTTTTCTAGCGGGAGCACAGATACGCAGTATTTT. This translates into CAISEFSSGSTDTQYF.

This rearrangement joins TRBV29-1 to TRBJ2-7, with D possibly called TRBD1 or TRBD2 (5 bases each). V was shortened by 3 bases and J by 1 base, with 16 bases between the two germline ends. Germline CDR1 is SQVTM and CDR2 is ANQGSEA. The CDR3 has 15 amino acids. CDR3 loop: CSVEYTGTVSYEQYF. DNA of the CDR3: TGCAGCGTTGAGTACACTGGGACGGTTTCCTACGAGCAGTACTTC.

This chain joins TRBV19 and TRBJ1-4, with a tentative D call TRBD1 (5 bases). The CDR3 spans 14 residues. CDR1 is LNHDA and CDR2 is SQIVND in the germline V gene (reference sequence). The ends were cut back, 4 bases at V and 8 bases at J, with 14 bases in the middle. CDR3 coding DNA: TGTGCCAGTAGTAGACAGCGCCTTGGGGAAAAACTGTTTTTT. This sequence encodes CASSRQRLGEKLFF.

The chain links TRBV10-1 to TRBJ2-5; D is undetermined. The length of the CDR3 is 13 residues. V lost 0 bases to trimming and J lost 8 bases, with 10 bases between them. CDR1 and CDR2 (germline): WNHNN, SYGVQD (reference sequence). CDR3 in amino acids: CASSESRWETQYF. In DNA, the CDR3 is TGCGCCAGCAGTGAGTCGAGATGGGAAACCCAGTACTTC.

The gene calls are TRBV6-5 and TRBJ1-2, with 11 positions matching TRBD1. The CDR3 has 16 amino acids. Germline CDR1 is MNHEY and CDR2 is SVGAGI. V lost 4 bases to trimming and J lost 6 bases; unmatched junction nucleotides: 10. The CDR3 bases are TGTGCCAGCAGTTCCTTTACTAGGACAGGGGGCCATGGCTACACCTTC. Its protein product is CASSSFTRTGGHGYTF.

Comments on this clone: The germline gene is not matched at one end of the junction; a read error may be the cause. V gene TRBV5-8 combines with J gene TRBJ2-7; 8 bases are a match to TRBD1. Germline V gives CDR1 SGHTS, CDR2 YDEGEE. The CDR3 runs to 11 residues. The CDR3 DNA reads TGTGCCAGCAGCCCGGACAGGGCGAATCACTTC. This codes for CASSPDRANHF.

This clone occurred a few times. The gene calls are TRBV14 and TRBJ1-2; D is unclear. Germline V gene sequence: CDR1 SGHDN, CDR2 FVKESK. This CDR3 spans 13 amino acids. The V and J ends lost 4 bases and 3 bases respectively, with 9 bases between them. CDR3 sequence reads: CASSLGPDYGYTF. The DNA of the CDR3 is TGTGCCAGCAGCCTAGGGCCCGACTATGGCTACACCTTC.

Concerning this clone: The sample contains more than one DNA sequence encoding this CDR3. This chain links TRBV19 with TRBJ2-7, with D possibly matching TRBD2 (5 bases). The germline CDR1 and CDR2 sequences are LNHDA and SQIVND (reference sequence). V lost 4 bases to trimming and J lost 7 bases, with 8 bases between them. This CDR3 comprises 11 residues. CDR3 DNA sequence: TGTGCCAGTAGTACCCGAGGGGAGCAGTACTTC. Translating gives CASSTRGEQYF.

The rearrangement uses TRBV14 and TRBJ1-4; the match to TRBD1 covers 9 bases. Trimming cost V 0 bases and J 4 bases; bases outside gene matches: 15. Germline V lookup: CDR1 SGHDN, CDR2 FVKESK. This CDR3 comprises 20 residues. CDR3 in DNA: TGTGCCAGCAGCCAAGAATCCGTCTACTCGTACAGGGGGCGTAATGAAAAACTGTTTTTT. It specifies CASSQESVYSYRGRNEKLFF.

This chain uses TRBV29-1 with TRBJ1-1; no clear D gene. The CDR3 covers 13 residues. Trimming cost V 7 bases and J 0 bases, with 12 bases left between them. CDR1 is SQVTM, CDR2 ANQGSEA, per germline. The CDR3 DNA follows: TGCAGCGCCGATAGGGCGGTGAACACTGAAGCTTTCTTT. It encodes CSADRAVNTEAFF.

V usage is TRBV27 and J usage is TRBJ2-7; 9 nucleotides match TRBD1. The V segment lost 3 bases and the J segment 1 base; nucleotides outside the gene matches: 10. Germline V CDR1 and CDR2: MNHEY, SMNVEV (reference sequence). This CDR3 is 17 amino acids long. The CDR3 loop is CASSFRDRAGSSYEQYF. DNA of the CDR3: TGTGCCAGCAGTTTTCGGGACAGGGCAGGATCGTCCTACGAGCAGTACTTC.